This TCR beta chain was found in a study of a mutant IDH1 vaccine in newly diagnosed glioma. A few counts support this clone. The antigen remains undetermined. J was trimmed by 3 bases and V by 5 bases; bases with no gene match: 5. The CDR3 contains 16 residues. Germline values: CDR1 MGHDK, CDR2 SYGVNS. Stated time point: week 11, during vaccination. Mutant IDH1 20-mer peptide, at 300 ug, made up each vaccine dose, with topical imiquimod. Some clones are missing from TCRdb's copy, which holds only in-frame ones; the method was immunoSEQ multiplex PCR. This table holds about 130,000 clones, roughly 75% found once.

The receptor was derived from a man aged 35-49 years with glioma. This specimen consisted of PBMCs, obtained from a glioma patient whose treatment included an IDH1 peptide vaccine. This chain joins TRBV25-1 and TRBJ2-2; 11 bases agree with TRBD2. CDR3 region: CASSQLAGAYTGELFF. CDR3 coding DNA: TGTGCCAGCAGTCAACTAGCGGGGGCCTACACCGGGGAGCTGTTTTTT. Drawing the rest from reference TRBV25-1 and TRBJ2-2, the complete variable domain is EADIYQTPRYLVIGTGKKITLECSQTMGHDKMYWYQQDPGMELHLIHYSYGVNSTEKGDLSSESTVSRIRTEHFPLTLESARPSHTSQYLCASSQLAGAYTGELFFGEGSRLTVL.